This T cell receptor (beta chain) was recorded in a study of T cell clonotyping in hematopoietic cell transplantation. Study-level points and caveats: No sorting was done, leaving CD4 and CD8 contributions mixed. Pathologically expanded recipient clonotypes increased progressively from day 30 to day 180 as diversity fell.

The CDR3 is 13 amino acids. CDR1 is SQVTM and CDR2 is ANQGSEA in the germline V gene. The V end was cut by 7 bases, the J end by 2 bases, with 14 bases between. Clones were sequenced by immunoSEQ multiplex PCR, and TCRdb holds only the in-frame ones, with some missing. The sample holds some 10,000 clones, 50% to 65% seen once. Regarding this clone: Its specificity is unknown.

Recipients were bled about 28 days pretransplant and at posttransplant days 30, 100, 180. Sample: peripheral blood mononuclear cells, taken 100 days after allogeneic stem cell transplant. This sequence originates from a female patient between 50 and 60 years old who had an allogeneic stem cell transplant from an unrelated donor, so the T cells may come from the graft donor. Some clones in this sample may be carry-over from other donors' samples. The rearrangement links TRBV29-1 to TRBJ1-1, with D maybe TRBD1 (5 bases). This CDR3 reads CSAGEGANTEAFF. In DNA form, the CDR3 reads TGCAGCGCCGGTGAAGGGGCTAACACTGAAGCTTTCTTT.